This paragraph covers one TCR beta chain sequence. Some clones are missing from TCRdb's copy, which holds only in-frame ones; the method was immunoSEQ multiplex PCR. The table lists 84,000 or so clones, nearly 90% of them singletons, with approximately 1.5% in the top ten. The CDR3 runs to 15 residues. The V and J ends lost 3 bases and 0 bases respectively, with 9 bases between them. From germline, CDR1 is KGHSH and CDR2 LQKENI. The entry originates in a study of T cell responses to AZD1222 COVID-19 vaccine. The origin of this receptor is an adult in good health. The chain is built from TRBV18 and TRBJ1-5; D remains unclear. The input for sequencing was peripheral blood, taken on day 0 of AZD1222 vaccination. The CDR3 DNA reads as TGTGCCAGCTCACCGGACGGGAATAGCAATCAGCCCCAGCATTTT. This encodes CASSPDGNSNQPQHF. The full variable domain, completed using reference TRBV18 and TRBJ1-5, is NAGVMQNPRHLVRRRGQEARLRCSPMKGHSHVYWYRQLPEEGLKFMVYLQKENIIDESGMPKERFSAEFPKEGPSILRIQQVVRGDSAAYFCASSPDGNSNQPQHFGDGTRLSIL.